The 28 T cell receptor beta chains below come from one sample, sequenced in a study of cytomegalovirus exposure and HLA in healthy donors. PCR employed 60 Vbeta and 13 Jbeta primers. Using immunoSEQ multiplex PCR, the repertoire was profiled, and TCRdb retains in-frame clones only, with some absent. The sample carries some 150,000 clones, approximately 78% recorded once. The sequencing sample was made of PBMCs. These receptors all stem from a man aged 35 to 55 in good health and CMV-seropositive.

V usage is TRBV27 and J usage is TRBJ1-1, with D possibly TRBD1 on 6 matching bases. The CDR3 runs to 15 residues. Germline-derived CDR1 and CDR2 are MNHEY and SMNVEV (reference sequence). V was trimmed by 7 bases and J by 5 bases, leaving 20 bases between them. CDR3 in DNA: TGTGCCAGCAACCTGGACAGCCGGCGTGGTACTGAAGCTTTCTTT. This sequence encodes CASNLDSRRGTEAFF.

The chain combines TRBV9 with TRBJ1-1; TRBD1 might be the D (5 bases). CDR1 is SGDLS and CDR2 is YYNGEE in the germline V gene. The CDR3 consists of 15 residues. The V and J ends lost 0 bases and 4 bases respectively, with 13 bases between them. The DNA of the CDR3 is TGTGCCAGCAGCGTAGTATTGGGTCAGGGCACTGAAGCTTTCTTT. It is translated as CASSVVLGQGTEAFF.

V is TRBV23-1 and J is TRBJ2-5; 8 nucleotides agree with TRBD2. TRBV23-1 is classed as an ORF, of uncertain function. Trimming at V came to 2 bases and at J to 3 bases, leaving 8 bases not matched to a gene. This CDR3 is built from 16 residues. The CDR3 protein is CASSQIGREDKETQYF. The CDR3 DNA follows: TGCGCCAGCAGTCAAATAGGGCGGGAGGATAAAGAGACCCAGTACTTC.

The chain carries TRBV4-1 and TRBJ1-2; TRBD1 agrees at 9 bases. Germline CDR1 and CDR2: MGHRA and YSYEKL. The V gene end was trimmed by 4 bases and the J gene end by 3 bases; junction bases not matched to a gene: 12. This CDR3 has 17 residues. CDR3 DNA sequence: TGCGCCAGCAGCCCCACAGGGGGCAGAAATACTTACTATGGCTACACCTTC. Translation: CASSPTGGRNTYYGYTF.

The chain carries TRBV30 and TRBJ1-4; 7 bases map to TRBD1. Trimming at V came to 6 bases and at J to 8 bases, leaving 12 bases not matched to a gene. CDR1 is GTSNPN and CDR2 is SVGIG in the germline V gene (reference sequence). The CDR3 totals 14 residues. The CDR3 DNA reads as TGTGCCTGCGAACGGGACAGTAAGGGGGAAAAACTGTTTTTT. It yields the protein CACERDSKGEKLFF.

The chain recombines TRBV29-1 with TRBJ1-3, with D unclear. Germline CDR1 SQVTM, CDR2 ANQGSEA. Trimming removed 5 bases from V and 6 bases from J, with 11 bases in between. The CDR3 loop spans 12 amino acids. The CDR3 reads CSVLSTLNTIYF. The CDR3 bases are TGCAGCGTTCTCTCTACTCTAAACACCATATATTTT.

The genes are TRBV6-5 and TRBJ1-2; no clear D gene. The CDR3 contains 12 residues. Germline V lookup: CDR1 MNHEY, CDR2 SVGAGI. With 4 bases removed from V and 4 bases from J, the gap between germline ends came to 7 bases. CDR3 bases: TGTGCCAGCAGTTCGGAGACCTATGGCTACACCTTC. Translated, it gives CASSSETYGYTF.

The chain couples TRBV7-2 to TRBJ2-3, with TRBD2 matching 12 bases. V was clipped by 5 bases and J by 4 bases; unmatched bases: 4. From germline, CDR1 is SGHTA and CDR2 FQGNSA. CDR3 size: 15 residues. CDR3 residues: CASSPTSGSADTQYF. DNA of the CDR3: TGTGCCAGCAGCCCGACTAGCGGGAGTGCAGATACGCAGTATTTT.

The genes are TRBV5-1 and TRBJ1-1; 7 nucleotides line up with TRBD1. V was pared by 0 bases and J by 0 bases, with 5 bases of the junction left unmatched. The CDR3 extends over 16 amino acids. Germline values: CDR1 SGHRS, CDR2 YFSETQ. CDR3 amino acids: CASSLVQGYVNTEAFF. The CDR3 DNA sequence: TGCGCCAGCAGCTTGGTACAGGGGTACGTGAACACTGAAGCTTTCTTT.

The V call is TRBV7-9, the J call TRBJ2-2; D is undetermined. V was shortened by 5 bases and J by 5 bases, with 15 bases between the two germline ends. The CDR3 is 15 amino acids. Germline V CDR1 and CDR2: SEHNR, FQNEAQ (reference sequence). The CDR3 DNA is TGTGCCAGCAGCCCACCCCTCCATACAACCGGGGAGCTGTTTTTT. Its translation: CASSPPLHTTGELFF.

The chain is built from TRBV7-7 and TRBJ2-2; TRBD2 matches at 7 bases. Unmatched junction bases numbered 8, after V lost 5 bases and J lost 8 bases. This CDR3 contains 14 residues. From germline, CDR1 is SSHAT and CDR2 FNYEAQ (reference sequence). CDR3 protein: CASSPGGGAGELFF. As DNA, the CDR3 is TGTGCCAGCAGCCCCGGGGGAGGGGCTGGGGAGCTGTTTTTT.

V gene TRBV29-1 combines with J gene TRBJ2-4; the D gene is possibly TRBD2 (6 bases). Germline loops: CDR1 SQVTM, CDR2 ANQGSEA. The germline V and J ends were trimmed by 4 bases and 7 bases, with 20 bases remaining between them. The CDR3 loop spans 15 amino acids. The CDR3 bases are TGCAGCGTTGCCCCTAACGGGGAGGTCGGGAACATTCAGTACTTC. Its protein is CSVAPNGEVGNIQYF.

V is TRBV30 and J is TRBJ2-7, with D tentatively TRBD1 (8 bases). This CDR3 is 13 amino acids long. V dropped 2 bases and J dropped 5 bases, with 13 bases sitting between them. CDR1 is GTSNPN, CDR2 SVGIG, per germline (reference sequence). This chain's CDR3 is CAWSRQGRDEQYF. The CDR3 DNA is TGTGCCTGGAGTCGACAGGGGAGGGACGAGCAGTACTTC.

The gene calls are TRBV9 and TRBJ2-5; 9 bases map to TRBD1. The CDR3 loop spans 16 amino acids. With 4 bases clipped from V and 5 bases from J, the junction kept 12 bases outside the gene matches. The germline CDR1 and CDR2 sequences are SGDLS and YYNGEE. The CDR3 DNA reads TGTGCCAGCAGCCCGTGGACAGGGGAATCTCTGGAGACCCAGTACTTC. This sequence encodes CASSPWTGESLETQYF.

V is TRBV7-9 and J is TRBJ1-4; tentatively, D is TRBD1 (5 bases). V was cut by 10 bases and J by 4 bases, with 19 bases left in between. The germline V gene has CDR1 SEHNR and CDR2 FQNEAQ (reference sequence). This CDR3 is 15 amino acids long. CDR3 nucleotide sequence: TGTGCCACCCGCCTCGGGGGGTCCGGTAATGAAAAACTGTTTTTT. Translation: CATRLGGSGNEKLFF. The full variable domain, in which reference TRBV7-9 and TRBJ1-4 provide the parts outside the CDR3, is DTGVSQNPRHKITKRGQNVTFRCDPISEHNRLYWYRQTLGQGPEFLTYFQNEAQLEKSRLLSDRFSAERPKGSFSTLEIQRTEQGDSAMYLCATRLGGSGNEKLFFGSGTQLSVL.

This clone was recorded only once. The junction departs from germline at one end; a sequencing error may be responsible. The chain joins TRBV28 to TRBJ1-1; D remains unclear. Germline CDR1 and CDR2: MDHEN and SYDVKM. CDR3 size: 15 residues. The CDR3 DNA sequence: TGTGCCAGCAGTCTATGGGCCATGGCGAACACTGAAGCTTTCTTT. Its translation is CASSLWAMANTEAFF.

The chain recombines TRBV11-1 with TRBJ2-7; D possibly corresponds to TRBD2 (5 bases). The V and J ends lost 6 bases and 6 bases respectively, with 15 bases between them. Germline V gives CDR1 SGHAT, CDR2 FQDESV (reference sequence). The CDR3 covers 13 residues. The CDR3, as DNA: TGTGCCAGCAGTCGAGGCGGGTCTGGCGAGCAGTACTTC. It encodes CASSRGGSGEQYF.

The chain combines TRBV11-2 with TRBJ2-7; D gene uncertain. The CDR3 is made up of 15 amino acids. V lost 1 base and J 0 bases, leaving 10 bases between the germline ends. From germline, CDR1 is SGHAT and CDR2 FQNNGV. The CDR3 DNA sequence: TGTGCCAGCAGCTTAGCCCCCGAGGCCTCCTACGAGCAGTACTTC. It translates to CASSLAPEASYEQYF.

The rearrangement joins TRBV7-9 to TRBJ2-3; TRBD1 is a possible D gene (7 bases). The germline gives CDR1 SEHNR, CDR2 FQNEAQ (reference sequence). The V and J ends lost 3 bases and 5 bases respectively, with 18 bases between them. There are 16 residues in the CDR3. CDR3 sequence reads: CASSFGQATGRDTQYF. In nucleotides, the CDR3 is TGTGCCAGCAGCTTCGGACAGGCTACCGGGAGAGATACGCAGTATTTT.

This chain links TRBV6-1 with TRBJ2-7; perhaps TRBD2 as D (5 bases). CDR3 length: 14 amino acids. The V gene's germline CDR1 is MNHNS and CDR2 SASEGT. V lost 6 bases to trimming and J lost 1 base, with 13 bases between them. This CDR3 reads CASRPGGPSYEQYF. In DNA, the CDR3 is TGTGCCAGCAGGCCAGGAGGCCCTTCCTACGAGCAGTACTTC.

A word on this clone: At one end the junction does not follow the germline gene, possibly because of a read error. This sample includes further DNA sequences coding for the same CDR3. The V and J genes are TRBV27 and TRBJ2-1, with 7 bases aligning to TRBD1. CDR1 is MNHEY, CDR2 SMNVEV, per germline (reference sequence). This CDR3 contains 13 residues. The CDR3 DNA follows: TGTGCCAGCAGTTCACCCCGGGACAGCCTATCAGTCTTC. Its protein is CASSSPRDSLSVF.

The chain uses TRBV2 and TRBJ1-2; 8 positions agree with TRBD1. V shed 6 bases, J shed 6 bases, and the junction held 9 bases outside the gene matches. This CDR3 comprises 14 residues. CDR1 and CDR2 from the germline V gene are SNHLY and FYNNEI. Here the CDR3 reads CASRVLDRADGYTF. The CDR3 DNA reads as TGTGCCAGCAGAGTGCTGGACAGGGCGGATGGCTACACCTTC. Together with reference TRBV2 and TRBJ1-2, the CDR3 gives the full variable domain: EPEVTQTPSHQVTQMGQEVILRCVPISNHLYFYWYRQILGQKVEFLVSFYNNEISEKSEIFDDQFSVERPDGSNFTLKIRSTKLEDSAMYFCASRVLDRADGYTFGSGTRLTVV.

In its sample, this clone was seen a few times. The V call is TRBV19, the J call TRBJ2-2; 9 nucleotides line up with TRBD2. Looked up from germline, CDR1 is LNHDA and CDR2 is SQIVND (reference sequence). The CDR3 contains 17 residues. The ends lost 0 bases at V and 4 bases at J; junction bases unmatched: 6. CDR3 sequence reads: CASSIDKLAGITGELFF. DNA of the CDR3: TGTGCCAGTAGTATAGATAAGCTAGCGGGGATCACCGGGGAGCTGTTTTTT.

CDR3 sequence reads: CASSLEGAARQFF. The CDR3 DNA reads TGCGCCAGCAGCTTGGAGGGGGCAGCGCGTCAGTTCTTC. This rearrangement joins TRBV5-1 to TRBJ2-1; 7 bases line up with TRBD1. Germline CDR1 and CDR2: SGHRS and YFSETQ. This CDR3 spans 13 amino acids. V gave up 0 bases and J gave up 13 bases; unmatched junction bases: 7.

The rearrangement uses TRBV7-9 and TRBJ2-3; 7 nucleotides line up with TRBD2. The germline CDR1 and CDR2 sequences are SEHNR and FQNEAQ (reference sequence). Trimming at V came to 0 bases and at J to 6 bases, leaving 6 bases not matched to a gene. The CDR3 consists of 15 residues. The DNA for the CDR3 is TGTGCCAGCAGCTTAGCGGGAGGGCCGGGGGATACGCAGTATTTT. As protein: CASSLAGGPGDTQYF.

Here the CDR3 reads CSVAPGTGQETQYF. The CDR3 region has the DNA TGCAGCGTGGCCCCCGGGACAGGCCAAGAGACCCAGTACTTC. The chain joins TRBV29-1 to TRBJ2-5; 8 positions agree with TRBD1. Germline V lookup: CDR1 SQVTM, CDR2 ANQGSEA. The V and J ends lost 6 bases and 1 base, in that order; junction bases with no gene match: 7. The CDR3 has 14 amino acids.

The chain uses TRBV28 and TRBJ2-7; 10 positions match TRBD2. The trim removed 6 bases at V and 5 bases at J, leaving 7 bases unmatched. CDR3 length: 14 amino acids. The germline CDR1 and CDR2 sequences are MDHEN and SYDVKM. The CDR3 loop is CASSGAGGPHEQYF. The CDR3 DNA is TGTGCCAGCAGCGGAGCGGGAGGGCCCCACGAGCAGTACTTC.

The chain recombines TRBV21-1 with TRBJ2-7; TRBD2 reflects the table's D call only, with no check against the DNA. TRBV21-1 is described as a pseudogene. The CDR3 extends over 20 amino acids. The CDR3 DNA reads TGTGCCAGCACTGAGGTCTCAATGGTTCAATTAGCGGGAGTATCCTACGAGCAGTACTTC. Translating it yields CASTEVSMVQLAGVSYEQYF.